The T cell receptor beta chain described here comes from a study of radiotherapy plus CTLA-4 blockade in lung cancer. The overall study: Objective responses occurred in 18% of patients; around 31% had disease control.

Germline CDR1 is SGHNT and CDR2 is YYREEE (reference sequence). Germline trimming cut 4 bases from V and 4 bases from J; bases unmatched to any gene: 7. The CDR3 covers 15 residues. This table comes from immunoSEQ multiplex PCR, and its TCRdb copy is limited to in-frame clones, with some not included. The sample has tens of thousands of clones; approximately 76% are singletons. The V and J genes are TRBV5-4 and TRBJ1-2, with 10 bases lining up with TRBD1. The material sequenced was peripheral blood, taken from a patient treated with radiotherapy plus ipilimumab. The clonotype originates from a human donor with non-small cell lung cancer who had stable disease on radiotherapy plus ipilimumab. The CDR3 coding sequence is TGTGCCAGCAGCGCCGGGACAGGGGTCTTCTATGGCTACACCTTC. Protein: CASSAGTGVFYGYTF.